The 23 T cell receptor beta chains below come from one sample, sequenced in a study of post-analysis software for immune sequencing data. These receptors' targets are unknown. Unique molecular identifiers tagged the TCR beta cDNA libraries. One entry per CDR3 protein results from TCRdb running MiXCR on the PCR reads. This sample carries 350,000 to 450,000 distinct CDR3 sequences, 30% to 45% of them seen once, and the ten largest clones take 13%. Findings of the study overall: A handful of TRBV segments appeared more often in patients than in controls, and TRBV5-6, TRBV5-1 and TRBV20-1 were among these.

Specimen: blood. The receptors originated from a girl between 10 and 17 years old with multiple sclerosis.

This clonotype has ten or more counts. This chain joins TRBV20-1 and TRBJ2-7; TRBD1 matches 11 bases. The CDR3 loop spans 13 amino acids. Germline V CDR1 and CDR2: DFQATT, SNEGSKA (reference sequence). V gave up 7 bases and J gave up 6 bases; unmatched junction bases: 8. In DNA form, the CDR3 reads TGCAGTGTTATGCCCGGACAGGGGGCCGAGCAGTACTTC. Translating it yields CSVMPGQGAEQYF.

On this clonotype: Compared with germline, one end of the junction differs, possibly owing to a read error. The rearrangement uses TRBV7-2 and TRBJ2-7, with 7 nucleotides matching TRBD1. The CDR3 extends over 15 amino acids. Germline V gene lookup returns CDR1 SGHTA and CDR2 FQGNSA. The DNA of the CDR3 is TGTGTCAGCAGCCCCAGGCAGGGGGAGTCCTACGAGCAGTACTTC. Amino acid sequence: CVSSPRQGESYEQYF.

The V and J genes are TRBV7-2 and TRBJ2-1, with 8 bases identical to TRBD2. CDR1 and CDR2 from the germline V gene are SGHTA and FQGNSA. The V segment lost 4 bases and the J segment 2 bases; nucleotides outside the gene matches: 7. CDR3 length equals 16 residues. CDR3 loop: CASSSGGGYAYNEQFF. The DNA for the CDR3 is TGTGCCAGCAGCTCCGGGGGGGGTTACGCCTACAATGAGCAGTTCTTC.

This clonotype has more than one count but fewer than ten. The J gene is TRBJ2-5, the V gene TRBV10-3; TRBD1 might be the D (5 bases). CDR1 ENHRY and CDR2 SYGVKD come from the germline V gene. V lost 10 bases to trimming and J lost 5 bases, with 11 bases between them. The CDR3 is made up of 11 amino acids. CDR3 sequence reads: CATQKGETQYF. Here the CDR3 DNA reads TGTGCCACACAGAAGGGGGAGACCCAGTACTTC.

The chain joins TRBV7-9 to TRBJ2-7, with TRBD2 identical over 10 bases. From germline, CDR1 is SEHNR and CDR2 FQNEAQ (reference sequence). With 5 bases clipped from V and 3 bases from J, the junction kept 4 bases outside the gene matches. CDR3 length equals 14 residues. CDR3 protein: CASSGTSEIYEQYF. DNA of the CDR3: TGTGCCAGCAGCGGGACTAGCGAAATCTACGAGCAGTACTTC.

This rearrangement joins TRBV5-1 to TRBJ2-5, with TRBD2 as a possible D gene (5 bases). V lost 4 bases, J lost 5 bases, and 18 bases lay in between. The CDR3 is 15 amino acids. Per the germline V gene, CDR1 is SGHRS and CDR2 is YFSETQ. The CDR3 loop reads CASSPAFLPGETQYF. In DNA form, the CDR3 reads TGCGCCAGCAGCCCGGCGTTTCTTCCGGGGGAGACCCAGTACTTC.

Only a few counts were recorded for this clonotype. V is TRBV4-3 and J is TRBJ1-4; TRBD1 is a possible D gene (5 bases). Trimming pared 1 base from V and 8 bases from J, leaving 14 bases between. The CDR3 extends over 15 amino acids. Germline loops: CDR1 LGHNA, CDR2 YSLEER. Here the CDR3 DNA reads TGCGCCAGCAGCCAAGTAGGAGGGGATGGAGAAAAACTGTTTTTT. This codes for CASSQVGGDGEKLFF.

This clonotype turned up a few times. The J gene is TRBJ1-1, the V gene TRBV4-3; the D gene is possibly TRBD1 (5 bases). Germline V gene lookup returns CDR1 LGHNA and CDR2 YSLEER. Between the trimmed V and J ends, which lost 0 bases and 1 base, there was a span of 12 bases. This CDR3 has 16 residues. CDR3 amino acids: CASSQDSRGRNTEAFF. The CDR3 nucleotides read TGCGCCAGCAGCCAAGATTCGAGGGGTCGGAACACTGAAGCTTTCTTT.

This clonotype was counted only a few times. CDR3 sequence reads: CSARDETQYF. The CDR3 nucleotides read TGCAGTGCTAGAGATGAGACCCAGTACTTC. This sequence joins TRBV20-1 and TRBJ2-5; the D is unclear. The V gene's germline CDR1 is DFQATT and CDR2 SNEGSKA (reference sequence). The CDR3 sequence is 10 residues long. The ends were cut back, 0 bases at V and 5 bases at J, with 1 base in the middle.

In the case of this clonotype: A read error is possible here, since a much larger clone lies one base away. The chain carries TRBV4-3 and TRBJ2-7; D perhaps matches TRBD1 (5 bases). The end of the DNA fits TRBJ2-5 better, so the J call may be wrong. Germline-derived CDR1 and CDR2 are LGHNA and YSLEER. The CDR3 contains 13 residues. The CDR3 loop reads CVSSQDRRETQYF. CDR3 bases: TGCGTCAGCAGCCAAGACAGACGGGAGACCCAGTACTTC.

The V gene is TRBV5-1, the J gene TRBJ2-1, with 9 positions matching TRBD2. The CDR3 sequence is 18 residues long. CDR1 and CDR2 from the germline V gene are SGHRS and YFSETQ. Losses at the gene ends were 4 bases for V and 8 bases for J; bases not matched to a gene: 19. The CDR3 sequence: CASSLNFGAGGLMDEQFF. The CDR3 nucleotides read TGCGCCAGCAGCCTTAACTTTGGGGCGGGGGGGCTTATGGATGAGCAGTTCTTC.

This clonotype showed up just a few times. The chain joins TRBV7-6 to TRBJ2-5; TRBD2 aligns across 9 bases. CDR1 is SGHVS, CDR2 FNYEAQ, per germline. Trimming cost V 2 bases and J 4 bases; bases outside gene matches: 5. The CDR3 has 15 residues. CDR3 nucleotide sequence: TGTGCCAGCAGCTTAAACGTAGCGGGGGCAGAGACCCAGTACTTC. Encoded protein: CASSLNVAGAETQYF. The entire variable domain, with the rest obtained from reference TRBV7-6 and TRBJ2-5, is as follows: GAGVSQSPRYKVTKRGQDVALRCDPISGHVSLYWYRQALGQGPEFLTYFNYEAQQDKSGLPNDRFSAERPEGSISTLTIQRTEQRDSAMYRCASSLNVAGAETQYFGPGTRLLVL.

The V gene is TRBV27, the J gene TRBJ2-1; 9 nucleotides match TRBD2. This CDR3 comprises 17 residues. The germline V gene encodes CDR1 MNHEY and CDR2 SMNVEV (reference sequence). Trimming cost V 5 bases and J 2 bases; bases outside gene matches: 10. The CDR3 protein is CASSLWGSGGPYNEQFF. For the CDR3, the DNA is TGTGCCAGCAGTCTGTGGGGTAGCGGGGGACCCTACAATGAGCAGTTCTTC.

With regard to this clonotype: Its ends do not fully match the called genes, so a read error is possible. V gene TRBV4-2 combines with J gene TRBJ2-5, with a possible D match to TRBD1 (5 bases). The CDR3 is made up of 15 amino acids. Germline values: CDR1 LGHNA, CDR2 YNFKEQ. For the CDR3, the DNA is TGTACCAGCAGCCAAGATAGGGGTGACCAAGAGACCCAGTACTTC. It translates to CTSSQDRGDQETQYF.

The CDR3 nucleotides read TGCAGCGTCGCCGACAGGGCTGACTACGAGCAGTACTTC. Amino acid sequence: CSVADRADYEQYF. The rearrangement uses TRBV29-1 and TRBJ2-7; 7 bases are a match to TRBD1. Germline V gene data show CDR1 as SQVTM and CDR2 as ANQGSEA. The CDR3 extends over 13 amino acids. The trim removed 6 bases at V and 3 bases at J, leaving 8 bases unmatched.

V is TRBV6-1 and J is TRBJ2-1; TRBD2 is a possible D gene (7 bases). V was pared by 1 base and J by 12 bases, with 22 bases between. Per the germline V gene, CDR1 is MNHNS and CDR2 is SASEGT. The CDR3 runs 16 residues. This CDR3 reads CASSEGGRGAVIRQFF. In DNA, the CDR3 is TGTGCCAGCAGTGAAGGGGGGAGGGGGGCCGTCATACGGCAGTTCTTC.

This clonotype was detected a few times. The chain couples TRBV6-6 to TRBJ2-7, with D unclear. This CDR3 has 11 amino acids. Trimming stripped 2 bases from V and 10 bases from J, with 9 bases between. Germline loops: CDR1 MNHNY, CDR2 SVGAGI (reference sequence). For the CDR3, the DNA is TGTGCCAGCAGTTACGGCGAAGGCCAGTACTTC. Translation: CASSYGEGQYF.

The genes are TRBV6-5 and TRBJ2-7; 7 bases are shared with TRBD1. V trimming: 4 bases; J trimming: 2 bases; junction bases outside the gene matches: 11. CDR3 length: 16 residues. Germline loops: CDR1 MNHEY, CDR2 SVGAGI. The CDR3 bases are TGTGCCAGCAGTTCCCATCTCGACAGGGCCACCTACGAGCAGTACTTC. Translation: CASSSHLDRATYEQYF.

This chain links TRBV2 with TRBJ1-1, with no clear D. The CDR3 consists of 14 residues. The V gene's germline CDR1 is SNHLY and CDR2 FYNNEI. V lost 5 bases and J lost 10, with 20 bases in between. The CDR3 sequence: CASSLGMEGERAFF. In DNA form, the CDR3 reads TGTGCCAGCAGTCTGGGGATGGAAGGCGAGCGAGCTTTCTTT. Based on the CDR3 plus reference TRBV2 and TRBJ1-1, the full variable domain is EPEVTQTPSHQVTQMGQEVILRCVPISNHLYFYWYRQILGQKVEFLVSFYNNEISEKSEIFDDQFSVERPDGSNFTLKIRSTKLEDSAMYFCASSLGMEGERAFFGQGTRLTVV.

There are a few counts of this clonotype. The chain is built from TRBV7-2 and TRBJ2-3; 8 positions agree with TRBD1. The CDR3 has 16 amino acids. Germline CDR1 reads SGHTA; CDR2 reads FQGNSA. The trim removed 2 bases at V and 5 bases at J, leaving 9 bases unmatched. The CDR3 protein is CASSLRPTGAGDTQYF. Written as DNA, the CDR3 is TGTGCCAGCAGCTTAAGGCCGACAGGGGCGGGAGATACGCAGTATTTT. Filled out from reference TRBV7-2 and TRBJ2-3, the complete variable domain reads GAGVSQSPSNKVTEKGKDVELRCDPISGHTALYWYRQSLGQGLEFLIYFQGNSAPDKSGLPSDRFSAERTGGSVSTLTIQRTQQEDSAVYLCASSLRPTGAGDTQYFGPGTRLTVL.

This clonotype was observed a few times. The CDR3 nucleotides read TGTGCCAGCACCTCCTACCTACGCGAGCAGTACTTC. Translation gives CASTSYLREQYF. The chain recombines TRBV28 with TRBJ2-7; D unresolved. CDR1 is MDHEN and CDR2 is SYDVKM in the germline V gene. V was clipped by 7 bases and J by 6 bases, with 13 bases between them. This CDR3 comprises 12 residues.

The chain joins TRBV7-2 to TRBJ2-3; TRBD1 agrees at 9 bases. CDR1 and CDR2 (germline): SGHTA, FQGNSA. With 1 base clipped from V and 2 bases from J, the junction kept 4 bases outside the gene matches. There are 16 residues in the CDR3. CDR3 coding DNA: TGTGCCAGCAGCTTAGGGGGGACAGGGATCACAGATACGCAGTATTTT. It encodes CASSLGGTGITDTQYF. The full variable domain, with the rest looked up from reference TRBV7-2 and TRBJ2-3, is GAGVSQSPSNKVTEKGKDVELRCDPISGHTALYWYRQSLGQGLEFLIYFQGNSAPDKSGLPSDRFSAERTGGSVSTLTIQRTQQEDSAVYLCASSLGGTGITDTQYFGPGTRLTVL.

This clonotype was detected only a few times. The rearrangement uses TRBV7-9 and TRBJ1-5; 8 positions match TRBD1. Germline loops: CDR1 SEHNR, CDR2 FQNEAQ (reference sequence). This CDR3 is built from 13 residues. The trim removed 3 bases at V and 5 bases at J, leaving 0 bases unmatched. The CDR3 bases are TGTGCCAGCAGCTTGACAGGGGATCAGCCCCAGCATTTT. Protein: CASSLTGDQPQHF.